This entry describes one T cell receptor beta chain. Its antigen is unknown. No base quality values were provided; no much bigger clone lies one nucleotide off. The immunoSEQ Assay, a bias-controlled multiplex PCR, was used to amplify TCRbeta CDR3 regions from genomic DNA. The study's own analysis went as follows. The number of nucleated cells in each sample was estimated from the amplification of reference gene primers within the assay. To quantify the absolute abundance of each unique TCRbeta CDR3 rearrangement, sequence reads were collapsed and filtered. For each sample, productive Simpson clonality was calculated as the square root of Simpson's diversity index over productive rearrangements. TCRdb re-hosts the immuneACCESS table, in-frame sequences only. Its copies lack some clones; in the studies checked, an unresolved V gene accounts for under half of them, and the cause for the rest is not known. V, J and clone size derive from that table, while D and trimming were established from the DNA sequence. Within this sample are some 210,000 clones, with 84% of them counted one time only. The ten biggest clones cover about a fifth of the sample.

Whole blood was collected in K2EDTA tubes by collaborating institutions according to the institutions' own protocols. For TCRbeta analysis, collaborator samples were shipped as frozen whole blood, as isolated PBMCs, or as DNA extracted from either sample type. This sample is part of a study of blood T cell repertoires in COVID-19 (dated by TCRdb to the early 2020s). Background for the entire study: The collaborator samples originated in the United States, Italy and Spain and spanned the acute and convalescent phases of COVID-19. The material from the prospective study consisted of cDNA or gDNA derived from T cells, B-cell-depleted T cells, or PBMCs. Subjects who had been exposed to COVID-19, were actively infected with it, or had recovered from it provided the deeply sampled blood TCRbeta repertoires that made up the dataset. The repertoires were released in a freely available public database intended as a resource for research on the immune response to SARS-CoV-2. The samples were drawn from two sources: the first 160 participants of the ongoing ImmuneRACE study, and 1,000 to 1,500 subjects contributed by 6 global collaborators. Nearly every sample came with metadata listing a de-identified subject ID, COVID-19 status, age in years and sex. Where available, HLA class I and class II types were taken from metadata supplied by the sample provider and were not determined by assay-based typing. What the study reported, not specific to this receptor: The amount of clinical and demographic metadata varied by source and participant and was provided uncurated.

Material for sequencing was peripheral blood. The receptor was isolated from a human donor in a cohort sampled during active COVID-19.

The sequenced DNA is TGTGCCAGCAGGGGGCGGGGCTATAATTCACCCCTCCACTTT. Its coded protein is CASRGRGYNSPLHF. Recombination connected TRBV2 to TRBJ1-6; the D gene is possibly TRBD1, with 5 bases matching. The CDR3 spans 14 residues, from the cysteine through the phenylalanine. Solely the CDR3 DNA is kept, with 42 bases framed from the first base. V is reduced by 6 bases and J by 3 bases, leaving a spacing of 9 bases between them. CDR1 SNHLY and CDR2 FYNNEI are derived from the germline V gene.